These 3 T cell receptor beta chains were all obtained from the same sample, sequenced in a study of Ad26.COV2.S vaccination and SARS-CoV-2 variants. Assay used: immunoSEQ multiplex PCR; TCRdb lists only in-frame clones, some missing. This table holds around 450,000 clones, about 88% found once. Treatment indicated: approximately 18 received Ad26.COV2.S at low or high dose, single or two shots; about five received placebo; per-sample allocation not given. Collection of samples fell on day 63 after the first vaccine or placebo injection. The sequences come from peripheral blood, collected in a trial of Ad26.COV2.S vaccine versus placebo. These receptors all stem from a person aged 18-60 years who received the Ad26.COV2.S COVID-19 vaccine or a placebo.

V usage is TRBV4-3 and J usage is TRBJ1-3; D unresolved. The CDR3 is 14 amino acids. Germline V lookup: CDR1 LGHNA, CDR2 YSLEER. The V gene lost 6 bases and the J gene lost 0 bases, with 9 bases spanning the gap. As DNA, the CDR3 is TGCGCCAGCAGGGACCGTGCCTCTGGAAACACCATATATTTT. Protein product: CASRDRASGNTIYF.

This rearrangement joins TRBV5-4 to TRBJ2-2; D is possibly TRBD2 (5 bases). The V end was cut by 6 bases, the J end by 3 bases, with 21 bases between. Germline values: CDR1 SGHNT, CDR2 YYREEE (reference sequence). The CDR3 totals 17 residues. The chain's CDR3 is CASTRHSGNVDTGELFF. CDR3 sequence (DNA): TGTGCCAGCACCAGGCATTCCGGGAATGTGGACACCGGGGAGCTGTTTTTT. The whole variable domain, filled in from reference TRBV5-4 and TRBJ2-2, reads ETGVTQSPTHLIKTRGQQVTLRCSSQSGHNTVSWYQQALGQGPQFIFQYYREEENGRGNFPPRFSGLQFPNYSSELNVNALELDDSALYLCASTRHSGNVDTGELFFGEGSRLTVL.

The rearrangement links TRBV11-3 to TRBJ2-7; 10 nucleotides align to TRBD1. The V and J ends lost 3 bases and 9 bases, in that order; junction bases with no gene match: 5. CDR3 size: 13 residues. Germline V gene data show CDR1 as SGHNT and CDR2 as YENEEA. CDR3 region: CASSFGTGAAQYV. For the CDR3, the DNA is TGTGCCAGCAGCTTCGGGACAGGGGCTGCGCAGTACGTC.